This T cell receptor (beta chain) was found in a study of shared clonotypes between healthy human individuals. The overall study: The study used three CD4 naive, three CD4 memory, two CD8 naive and one CD8 memory plate per donor.

This table comes from immunoSEQ multiplex PCR, and its TCRdb copy is limited to in-frame clones, with some not included. The data show roughly 1.4 million clones, approximately 98.5% seen once. V was clipped by 2 bases and J by 7 bases, with 12 bases between them. Germline V gene data show CDR1 as SGHNT and CDR2 as YYREEE (reference sequence). CDR3 length equals 14 residues. Those who donated were healthy HIV-negative adults, with no recent acute infections or vaccinations reported. About this clone: Antigen unknown.

Study observations and caveats: Rarefaction demonstrated incomplete sorted-subset sequencing despite large depth.

The material sequenced was naive CD4+ T cells sorted from blood. The subset was: CD45RA+ positively selected. The genes are TRBV5-4 and TRBJ2-2; D not certain. The sequence was collected from a man under 40 in good health. The CDR3 DNA sequence: TGTGCCAGCAGCTTTGCTAGTGCCGGCGGGGAGCTGTTTTTT. Residues: CASSFASAGGELFF.